These T cell receptor beta chains were read from a single sample in a study of metastatic and nonmetastatic thyroid tumors. TCRdb recomputed clones from the PCR reads via MiXCR. Here the sample spans about 38,000 clones, around 27% being singletons. The sequencing sample was made of blood. These receptors were obtained from a male donor with papillary thyroid cancer or a benign thyroid nodule (not recorded which). Some clones in this sample may be carry-over from other donors' samples. CDR3s include the opening cysteine and the closing phenylalanine or tryptophan.

CASKPGVGTGELFF	14	TRBV11-3	TRBJ2-2
CASSGDRRSYNEQFF	15	TRBV25-1	TRBJ2-1
CSARETGRPTGELFF	15	TRBV20-1	TRBJ2-2
CSARDGSGQRTQYF	14	TRBV20-1	TRBJ2-3
CASSEIAGGGYNEQFF	16	TRBV6-1	TRBJ2-1
CATSMRTGLDEQYF	14	TRBV15	TRBJ2-7
CASNPGTGQETQYF	14	TRBV9	TRBJ2-5
CASSDGQGARGNTIYF	16	TRBV5-1	TRBJ1-3
CASSLTRDSYEQYF	14	TRBV27	TRBJ2-7
CSTRQGSSYNEQFF	14	TRBV20-1	TRBJ2-1
CASSLPRGGGIYF	13	TRBV28	TRBJ1-3
CASSRVIGGTEQYF	14	TRBV7-9	TRBJ2-7
CASSLGGTLVSGANVLTF	18	TRBV4-1	TRBJ2-6
CSARSTGVGNTIYF	14	TRBV20-1	TRBJ1-3
CASSVHRVGNQPQHF	15	TRBV7-2	TRBJ1-5
CASSSRDSYGYTF	13	TRBV28	TRBJ1-2
CASSVRGTGEDTQYF	15	TRBV4-1	TRBJ2-3
CASSETGNYGYTF	13	TRBV6-1	TRBJ1-2
CASSPGHSYEQYF	13	TRBV10-1	TRBJ2-7
CASSRGLAGLSSYEQYF	17	TRBV5-1	TRBJ2-7
CASSIDGTRGEKLFF	15	TRBV27	TRBJ1-4
CAISSSRGTGSYEQYF	16	TRBV10-3	TRBJ2-7
CASSDGQGASPLHF	14	TRBV6-4	TRBJ1-6
CASSFSAGVEQFF	13	TRBV12-3/TRBV12-4	TRBJ2-1
CSARVGNQDTEAFF	14	TRBV20-1	TRBJ1-1
CATGQGTTEAFF	12	TRBV12-3/TRBV12-4	TRBJ1-1
CATRAGFGTNEKLFF	15	TRBV6-1	TRBJ1-4
CASSLGTGVETQYF	14	TRBV5-1	TRBJ2-5
CASSETGSSNQPQHF	15	TRBV6-1	TRBJ1-5
CASSYDTEAFF	11	TRBV6-9	TRBJ1-1
CASSQEPTSLHEQYF	15	TRBV3-1	TRBJ2-7
CSARSGQNYGYTF	13	TRBV20-1	TRBJ1-2
CASSLEGLAGSEQFF	15	TRBV7-9	TRBJ2-1
CSASQGTSQPQHF	13	TRBV20-1	TRBJ1-5
CSARVGNRDTEAFF	14	TRBV20-1	TRBJ1-1
CASSPLATYEQYF	13	TRBV5-5	TRBJ2-7
CSASLTGVETQYF	13	TRBV20-1	TRBJ2-5
CASGHTEAFF	10	TRBV14	TRBJ1-1
CASSQGQGRYSPLHF	15	TRBV4-2	TRBJ1-6
CAVLEGSNTIYF	12	TRBV28	TRBJ1-3
CASSQERGDTQYF	13	TRBV3-1	TRBJ2-3
CSALTGGGWETQYF	14	TRBV20-1	TRBJ2-5
CASSQDSGRSREQFF	15	TRBV14	TRBJ2-1
CASSPLGLAEPPGSYNEQFF	20	TRBV6-6	TRBJ2-1
CASSTPGQGLQEQYF	15	TRBV19	TRBJ2-7
CASSQDMPDSYSNQPQHF	18	TRBV4-3	TRBJ1-5
CVSSSGLNTEAFF	13	TRBV7-6	TRBJ1-1
CASRGDRFTYEQYF	14	TRBV6-4	TRBJ2-7
CASSSLEGGDYGYTF	15	TRBV27	TRBJ1-2
CASSKNRAFSTYTQYF	16	TRBV6-1	TRBJ2-3
CASSLGGLGNYGYTF	15	TRBV5-1	TRBJ1-2
CASSYDRRRSYEQYF	15	TRBV6-2/TRBV6-3	TRBJ2-7
CASSLGPEHEQYF	13	TRBV11-3	TRBJ2-7
CASSWDGTEAFF	12	TRBV5-4	TRBJ1-1
CSARLPKVGGNSPLHF	16	TRBV20-1	TRBJ1-6
CASSLSAGLNTEAFF	15	TRBV5-1	TRBJ1-1
CASSYGGAEQYF	12	TRBV6-5	TRBJ2-7
CASSYRRQNYEQYF	14	TRBV6-5	TRBJ2-7
CASSAEPGPQETQYF	15	TRBV5-1	TRBJ2-5